This T cell receptor beta chain is from a study of cytomegalovirus exposure and HLA in healthy donors. The overall study: Genotyping of 430 or so donors showed that over 80% belonged to the Caucasian-associated ancestry cluster.

This clone was picked up a small number of times. No antigen is known for it. Findings and caveats of the study: Most TCR sequences were uncommon, yet certain public TCRs appeared in many donors. Investigators reported 164 TCR beta chains as tied to cytomegalovirus. TRBV6-2, TRBV6-3 and other indistinguishable V segments were excluded.

The CDR3 spans 13 residues. V trimming: 8 bases; J trimming: 6 bases; junction bases outside the gene matches: 10. In germline, CDR1 is MDHEN, CDR2 SYDVKM. 13 Jbeta primers and 60 Vbeta primers were used for the PCR. Method: immunoSEQ multiplex PCR; TCRdb's copy keeps in-frame clones and lacks some. The sample lists roughly 200,000 clones, around 82% seen once, with 2.5% to 3.5% in the top ten. Specimen: PBMCs. This TCR was recovered from a woman aged 25 to 39 in good health and CMV-seronegative. The gene calls are TRBV28 and TRBJ2-7; 7 bases agree with TRBD2. CDR3 amino acids: CASLGGVGSEQYF. CDR3 nucleotides: TGTGCCAGCCTGGGAGGGGTCGGTAGCGAGCAGTACTTC.